This T cell receptor beta chain was observed in a study of graft-versus-host responses after intestinal transplantation. Whole-study context: Recipients across the board were started on anti-thymocyte globulin induction, then kept on tacrolimus and steroids for around three years.

The study, taken as a whole, reports: Early post-transplant HvG declines were associated with peak circulating GvH clone levels. Detection of GvH clones occurred in recipient marrow, and some had their first appearance in ileum or blood. Patients with graft-donor T cell macrochimerism had high graft-versus-host to host-versus-graft clonal ratios in allografts.

Trimming pared 4 bases from V and 10 bases from J, leaving 17 bases between. Germline CDR1 is SQVTM and CDR2 is ANQGSEA. CDR3 length: 13 amino acids. With regard to this clone: Its antigen is not known.

Sequencing used immunoSEQ multiplex PCR; TCRdb keeps in-frame clones, though not all of them. Of tens of thousands of clones listed, about nine tenths are singletons. This clonotype originated in a human donor who received an intestinal transplant. The source material was unstimulated CD4+ T cells sorted from spleen or lymph node cells, sampled before intestinal transplant. This sequence joins TRBV29-1 and TRBJ2-1; tentative D call: TRBD2 (6 bases). CDR3 sequence (DNA): TGCAGCGTTGGGGGCCAAGGGACTCAAGAGCAGTTCTTC. It translates to CSVGGQGTQEQFF.